This paragraph reports one T cell receptor beta chain. What it recognizes is unknown. This entry comes from a study of beta chain features in type 1 diabetes. Study-level points and caveats: In all four CD4+ subsets, TCRB CDR3 length was significantly, moderately reduced in type 1 diabetes. In type 1 diabetes patients, VDJ junctions had fewer insertions; deletions at these junctions were more frequent.

Trimming shortened V by 3 bases and J by 3 bases, and 12 bases separated the two germline ends. The CDR3 length is 14 residues. The V gene's germline CDR1 is SGHRS and CDR2 YFSETQ. The investigators reverse transcribed all of the isolated RNA, so they sequenced expressed TCRB transcripts. TCRdb keeps only in-frame clones here, not all; method: immunoSEQ multiplex PCR. The sample gives 50,000 or so clones, about 40% of which show up once; about 1.5% is in the top ten. The sequence was obtained from a man aged 25 to 40 with type 1 diabetes. The chain links TRBV5-1 to TRBJ2-5; TRBD1 is a possible D gene (5 bases). The sequenced sample consisted of Tregs from blood. The CDR3 region has the DNA TGCGCCAGCAGCTCCACATCGACAGAAGAGACCCAGTACTTC. This translates into CASSSTSTEETQYF.